The clone carrying this TCR beta chain came up a few times. This entry comes from a study of blood T cells in healthy people across ages. Per sample, at least 5 micrograms of total RNA were extracted. The use of a sample-barcoded 5' primer and a J-beta primer mix characterized a second PCR of roughly 7 to 12 cycles. TCRdb reprocessed the 5' RACE reads via MiXCR and lists one record per CDR3 protein. The sample lists 600,000 or so distinct CDR3 sequences, around 21% seen once, with about 3.6% in the top ten. V lost 1 base to trimming and J lost 4 bases; unmatched junction nucleotides: 13. CDR3 length: 18 residues. Germline loops: CDR1 MGHRA, CDR2 YSYEKL.

Specimen: blood. The source is a man between 65 and 85 years old in good health. The chain joins TRBV4-1 to TRBJ2-1; 7 bases match TRBD2. Here the CDR3 DNA reads TGCGCCAGCAGCCAAGGTGTCATGGGTCGGGAGGTTTACAATGAGCAGTTCTTC. Translation gives CASSQGVMGREVYNEQFF.